These 20 T cell receptor beta chains originate from one sample sequenced in a study of blood T cell repertoires in COVID-19. Using immunoSEQ multiplex PCR, the repertoire was profiled, and TCRdb retains in-frame clones only, with some absent. In the table there are about 280,000 clones, roughly 87% of which are singletons. Sequencing used peripheral blood. These receptors were collected from a man between 18 and 35 years old with active or convalescent COVID-19.

The genes are TRBV19 and TRBJ2-4; TRBD2 might be the D (5 bases). The CDR3 runs to 19 residues. Trimming stripped 7 bases from V and 0 bases from J, with 25 bases between. Germline CDR1 LNHDA, CDR2 SQIVND (reference sequence). CDR3 DNA: TGTGCCAGTACCCAGATGACGGCCGGGGATTTTGGAGCCAAAAACATTCAGTACTTC. Amino acids: CASTQMTAGDFGAKNIQYF.

A remark on this clone: Other DNA sequences in this specimen translate into the identical CDR3. The chain links TRBV13 to TRBJ1-1; unclear D gene. The V and J ends lost 0 bases and 5 bases respectively, with 4 bases between them. The CDR3 loop spans 12 amino acids. Germline V lookup: CDR1 PRHDT, CDR2 FYEKMQ (reference sequence). The CDR3 DNA follows: TGTGCCAGCAGCTTAGGGAGAACTGAAGCTTTCTTT. It is translated as CASSLGRTEAFF. Combining the CDR3 with reference TRBV13 and TRBJ1-1 gives the whole variable domain AAGVIQSPRHLIKEKRETATLKCYPIPRHDTVYWYQQGPGQDPQFLISFYEKMQSDKGSIPDRFSAQQFSDYHSELNMSSLELGDSALYFCASSLGRTEAFFGQGTRLTVV.

This clone appeared a single time. The rearrangement links TRBV30 to TRBJ1-3; D gene uncertain. Per germline, CDR1 GTSNPN and CDR2 SVGIG (reference sequence). The V gene lost 3 bases and the J gene lost 5 bases, with 11 bases spanning the gap. The CDR3 contains 13 residues. CDR3 nucleotides: TGTGCCTGGAGGCGCACCCCCCGAAACACCATATATTTT. Translated, it gives CAWRRTPRNTIYF.

The V and J genes are TRBV5-1 and TRBJ2-1; 11 nucleotides match TRBD2. This CDR3 has 15 amino acids. Trimming at V came to 4 bases and at J to 9 bases, leaving 9 bases not matched to a gene. Per germline, CDR1 SGHRS and CDR2 YFSETQ. The CDR3 sequence: CASSLTSGARVEQFF. In nucleotides, the CDR3 is TGCGCCAGCAGCCTGACTAGCGGGGCTAGGGTTGAGCAGTTCTTC.

The rearrangement joins TRBV7-2 to TRBJ2-7; 8 positions match TRBD2. Germline CDR1 reads SGHTA; CDR2 reads FQGNSA. V lost 1 base and J lost 0; bases outside the gene matches: 8. There are 17 residues in the CDR3. CDR3 region: CASSLGAGGRSSYEQYF. In DNA form, the CDR3 reads TGTGCCAGCAGCTTAGGGGCGGGGGGCCGCAGCTCCTACGAGCAGTACTTC.

V and J are TRBV12-3 or TRBV12-4 and TRBJ2-7; D is possibly TRBD1 (5 bases). CDR3 length: 13 residues. The germline V and J ends were trimmed by 4 bases and 2 bases, with 9 bases remaining between them. DNA of the CDR3: TGTGCCAGCAGTTGGGGCACCCCCTACGAGCAGTACTTC. It yields the protein CASSWGTPYEQYF.

J is TRBJ2-7 and V is TRBV2, with no clear D. The V gene lost 5 bases and the J gene lost 4 bases, with 9 bases spanning the gap. The CDR3 totals 12 residues. The V gene's germline CDR1 is SNHLY and CDR2 FYNNEI. The chain's CDR3 is CASSTKHYEQYF. The CDR3 DNA sequence: TGTGCCAGCAGTACAAAACATTACGAGCAGTACTTC.

At least ten counts were recorded for this clone. V gene TRBV6-1 combines with J gene TRBJ1-3; TRBD1 is a possible D gene (6 bases). Germline CDR1 is MNHNS and CDR2 is SASEGT. The length of the CDR3 is 15 residues. Trimming took off 2 bases at V and 3 bases at J, with 11 bases between the two ends. In DNA form, the CDR3 reads TGTGCCAGCAGTGAATACTCGACAGGTGGAAACACCATATATTTT. Encoded protein: CASSEYSTGGNTIYF.

The chain couples TRBV19 to TRBJ2-3; D is uncertain. The CDR3 spans 14 residues. With 1 base removed from V and 4 bases from J, the gap between germline ends came to 9 bases. Germline CDR1 reads LNHDA; CDR2 reads SQIVND (reference sequence). As DNA, the CDR3 is TGTGCCAGTAGTATAGGCCTTAGTTCAGATACGCAGTATTTT. Protein sequence: CASSIGLSSDTQYF.

The chain recombines TRBV3-1 (or the pseudogene TRBV3-2) with TRBJ1-2; a weak D match, TRBD1 (6 bases). Trimming left V 0 bases short and J 4 bases short, with 9 bases between. Germline lookup yields CDR1 LGHDT and CDR2 YNNKEL (reference sequence). The CDR3 spans 14 residues. The CDR3 DNA is TGTGCCAGCAGCCAAGAACAGGGTCCCTATGGCTACACCTTC. Translation: CASSQEQGPYGYTF.

The gene calls are TRBV9 and TRBJ2-3; 7 positions agree with TRBD2. CDR3 length equals 16 residues. Losses at the gene ends were 2 bases for V and 4 bases for J; bases not matched to a gene: 10. Germline assignment: CDR1 SGDLS and CDR2 YYNGEE. This CDR3 reads CASSVTTGGGADTQYF. The CDR3 DNA sequence: TGTGCCAGCAGCGTCACCACGGGGGGTGGGGCAGATACGCAGTATTTT.

Turning to this clone: The junction and the germline gene differ at one end; a read error may be behind it. This rearrangement joins TRBV6-5 to TRBJ1-1; tentative D call: TRBD1 (6 bases). The CDR3 has 13 residues. Germline CDR1 and CDR2: MNHEY and SVGAGI. In DNA, the CDR3 is TGTGCCAGCAGTAGTACGAGGGACACTAAAGCTTTCTTT. Translation: CASSSTRDTKAFF.

This chain links TRBV9 with TRBJ2-1; 7 bases match TRBD1. Trimming at V came to 7 bases and at J to 0 bases, leaving 4 bases not matched to a gene. In germline, CDR1 is SGDLS, CDR2 YYNGEE. The CDR3 runs to 14 residues. This chain's CDR3 is CASGTASSYNEQFF. The CDR3 DNA follows: TGTGCCAGCGGGACAGCCAGCTCCTACAATGAGCAGTTCTTC.

CDR3 coding DNA: TGTGCCAGCAGCTTCAAGAGGTCTAGCGGGGACCCCTACAATGAGCAGTTCTTC. This translates into CASSFKRSSGDPYNEQFF. This chain links TRBV9 with TRBJ2-1; 9 bases match TRBD2. The trim removed 4 bases at V and 2 bases at J, leaving 13 bases unmatched. Germline V lookup: CDR1 SGDLS, CDR2 YYNGEE. This CDR3 is 18 amino acids long.

The CDR3 coding sequence is TGTGCCAGCAGTTTCGACAGGGACACAGATACGCAGTATTTT. Protein sequence: CASSFDRDTDTQYF. J is TRBJ2-3 and V is TRBV6-5; 7 nucleotides agree with TRBD1. Germline V lookup: CDR1 MNHEY, CDR2 SVGAGI. Losses at the gene ends were 4 bases for V and 2 bases for J; bases not matched to a gene: 3. The CDR3 consists of 14 residues.

The table lists this clone with a count of one. This chain links TRBV9 with TRBJ2-1; TRBD2 matches at 10 bases. CDR3 length: 17 residues. In germline, CDR1 is SGDLS, CDR2 YYNGEE. The V gene end was trimmed by 3 bases and the J gene end by 4 bases; junction bases not matched to a gene: 10. The CDR3 coding sequence is TGTGCCAGCAGCGCTCTCCGAGCGGGGGGGGGATACAATGAGCAGTTCTTC. Its protein product is CASSALRAGGGYNEQFF.

The chain is built from TRBV11-2 and TRBJ1-5; D uncertain. The CDR3 has 15 amino acids. V lost 1 base to trimming and J lost 6 bases, with 13 bases between them. Germline CDR1 reads SGHAT; CDR2 reads FQNNGV. The chain's CDR3 is CASSLVGRGGQPQHF. The DNA for the CDR3 is TGTGCCAGCAGCTTAGTGGGGAGAGGCGGTCAGCCCCAGCATTTT.

The V gene is TRBV7-3, the J gene TRBJ2-3; 10 bases map to TRBD2. Losses at the gene ends were 5 bases for V and 6 bases for J; bases not matched to a gene: 8. The germline V gene encodes CDR1 SGHTA and CDR2 FQGTGA. The CDR3 is made up of 15 amino acids. The DNA for the CDR3 is TGTGCCAGCAGCAAACTAGCGGGATCCCGGGATACGCAGTATTTT. Translation: CASSKLAGSRDTQYF.

V usage is TRBV2 and J usage is TRBJ1-5; D is unresolved. CDR1 SNHLY and CDR2 FYNNEI come from the germline V gene. This CDR3 is built from 9 residues. V was pared by 10 bases and J by 11 bases, with 9 bases between. The CDR3 sequence is CATREAQHF. In DNA, the CDR3 is TGTGCCACGAGGGAGGCCCAGCATTTT.

The rearrangement uses TRBV5-1 and TRBJ2-7; TRBD2 agrees at 8 bases. V dropped 4 bases and J dropped 6; count of bases not matched to a gene: 12. Germline V gene lookup returns CDR1 SGHRS and CDR2 YFSETQ. This CDR3 spans 15 amino acids. CDR3 coding DNA: TGCGCCAGCAGCCTAGATCGGCTAGCGGGTTCCGAGCAGTACTTC. The encoded protein is CASSLDRLAGSEQYF.